This TCR beta chain was captured in a study of blood T cell repertoires in COVID-19. Overall study: Samples of COVID-19 (acute and convalescent) were obtained from the United States, Italy and Spain. T cells, B-cell-depleted T cells, or PBMCs provided the cDNA or gDNA that served as material.

Original data processing: Counts of nucleated cells, estimated from reference gene primer amplification, were obtained. The assay was immunoSEQ multiplex PCR, and TCRdb's table has in-frame clones only and misses some. V, J and clone size are taken as reported in that table, and D and trimming were inferred from the DNA itself. The data show a few hundred thousand clones, about 83% seen once. Trimming at V came to 0 bases and at J to 4 bases, leaving 0 bases not matched to a gene. This CDR3 contains 14 residues. The germline V gene has CDR1 WNHNN and CDR2 SYGVQD (reference sequence). The clonotype was recovered from a woman in her thirties or forties who had recovered from COVID-19. The sample taken for sequencing was peripheral blood. The rearrangement uses TRBV10-1 and TRBJ2-5, with 9 bases aligning to TRBD1. CDR3 loop: CASSESTGGETQYF. CDR3 in DNA: TGCGCCAGCAGTGAGTCGACAGGGGGAGAGACCCAGTACTTC.